Sequencing of this TCR beta chain was carried out in a study of blood T cell repertoires in COVID-19. Study-wide context: T cells, B-cell-depleted T cells, or PBMCs supplied cDNA or gDNA.

Produced via immunoSEQ multiplex PCR; TCRdb's table is partial and in-frame only. The sample has more than 30,000 clones, over 70% seen once. The trim removed 8 bases at V and 5 bases at J, leaving 19 bases unmatched. The germline V gene has CDR1 MNHEY and CDR2 SMNVEV (reference sequence). This CDR3 has 17 amino acids. This clonotype was obtained from a man in his fifties or sixties with active or convalescent COVID-19. The sequenced sample was peripheral blood. The chain carries TRBV27 and TRBJ2-7; 9 bases align to TRBD2. For the CDR3, the DNA is TGTGCCAGCGGGGAGGGACACTTAGCGGGAGCTTGGGACGAGCAGTACTTC. It codes for CASGEGHLAGAWDEQYF.